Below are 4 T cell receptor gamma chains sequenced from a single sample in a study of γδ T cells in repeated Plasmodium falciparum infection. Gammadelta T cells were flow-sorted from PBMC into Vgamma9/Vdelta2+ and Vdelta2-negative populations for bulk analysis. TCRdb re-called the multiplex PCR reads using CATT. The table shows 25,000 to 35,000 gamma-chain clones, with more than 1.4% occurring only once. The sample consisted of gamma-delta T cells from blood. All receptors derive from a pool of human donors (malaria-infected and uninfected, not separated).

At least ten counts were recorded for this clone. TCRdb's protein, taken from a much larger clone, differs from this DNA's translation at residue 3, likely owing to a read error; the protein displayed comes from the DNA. The CDR3 DNA is TGTGCCTCGTGGGAGGTGGTGGAGTTGGGCAAAAAAATCAAGGTATTT. Protein: CASWEVVELGKKIKVF. The chain combines TRGV9 with TRGJP. The J gene comes from matching the DNA to germline here; TCRdb lacks it. The CDR3 is 16 residues long. CDR1 GITISATS and CDR2 ISYDGTV come from the germline V gene (reference sequence).

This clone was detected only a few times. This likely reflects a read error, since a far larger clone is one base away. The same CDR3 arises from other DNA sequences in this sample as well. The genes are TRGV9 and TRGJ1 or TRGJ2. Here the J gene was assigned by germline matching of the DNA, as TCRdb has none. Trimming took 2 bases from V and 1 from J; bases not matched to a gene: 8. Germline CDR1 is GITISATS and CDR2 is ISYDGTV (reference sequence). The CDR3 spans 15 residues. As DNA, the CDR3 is TGTGCCTTGTGGGAGGCGTATCGAAATTATTATAAGAAACTCTTT. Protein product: CALWEAYRNYYKKLF.

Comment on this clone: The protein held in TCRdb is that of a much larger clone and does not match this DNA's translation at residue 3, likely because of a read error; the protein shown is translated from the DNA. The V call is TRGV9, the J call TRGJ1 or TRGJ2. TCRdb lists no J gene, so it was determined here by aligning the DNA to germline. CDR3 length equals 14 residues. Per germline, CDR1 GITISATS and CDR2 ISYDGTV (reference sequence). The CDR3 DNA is TGTGCCTCGTGGGAGCTGTCCCCCTATTATAAGAAACTCTTT. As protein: CASWELSPYYKKLF.

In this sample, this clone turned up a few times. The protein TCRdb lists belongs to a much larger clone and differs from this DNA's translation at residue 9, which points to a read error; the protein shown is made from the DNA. DNA of the CDR3: TGTGCCACCTGGGACGTTGACTATAGGAAACTCTTT. Protein: CATWDVDYRKLF. The chain joins TRGV2 to TRGJ1 or TRGJ2. This CDR3 contains 12 residues. Germline V gives CDR1 EGSNGY, CDR2 YDSYNSKV.